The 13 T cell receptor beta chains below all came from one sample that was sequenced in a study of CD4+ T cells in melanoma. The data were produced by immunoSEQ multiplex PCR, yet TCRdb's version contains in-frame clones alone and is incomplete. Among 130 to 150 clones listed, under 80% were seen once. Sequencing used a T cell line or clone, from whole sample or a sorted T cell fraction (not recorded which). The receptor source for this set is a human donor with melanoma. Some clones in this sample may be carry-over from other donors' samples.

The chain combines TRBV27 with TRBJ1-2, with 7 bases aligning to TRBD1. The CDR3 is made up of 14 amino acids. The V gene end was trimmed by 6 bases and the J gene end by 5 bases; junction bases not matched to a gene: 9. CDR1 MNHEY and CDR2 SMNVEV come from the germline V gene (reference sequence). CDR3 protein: CASRASGTAYGYTF. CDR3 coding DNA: TGTGCCAGCAGAGCCTCCGGGACAGCATATGGCTACACCTTC.

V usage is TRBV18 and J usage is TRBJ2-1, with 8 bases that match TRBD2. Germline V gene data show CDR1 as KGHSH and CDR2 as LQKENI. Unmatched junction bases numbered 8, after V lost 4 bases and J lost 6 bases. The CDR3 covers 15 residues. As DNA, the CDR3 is TGTGCCAGCTCACAAAGCGGGAGCCGCAGCAATGAGCAGTTCTTC. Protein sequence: CASSQSGSRSNEQFF. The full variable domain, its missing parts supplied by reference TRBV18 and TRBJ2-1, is NAGVMQNPRHLVRRRGQEARLRCSPMKGHSHVYWYRQLPEEGLKFMVYLQKENIIDESGMPKERFSAEFPKEGPSILRIQQVVRGDSAAYFCASSQSGSRSNEQFFGPGTRLTVL.

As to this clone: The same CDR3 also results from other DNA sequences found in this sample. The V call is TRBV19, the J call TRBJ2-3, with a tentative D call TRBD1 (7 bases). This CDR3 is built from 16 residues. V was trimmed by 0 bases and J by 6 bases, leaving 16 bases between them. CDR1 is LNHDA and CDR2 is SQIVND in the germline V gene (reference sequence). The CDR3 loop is CASSIDRLGGADTQYF. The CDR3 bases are TGTGCCAGTAGTATAGATCGACTAGGGGGCGCGGATACGCAGTATTTT.

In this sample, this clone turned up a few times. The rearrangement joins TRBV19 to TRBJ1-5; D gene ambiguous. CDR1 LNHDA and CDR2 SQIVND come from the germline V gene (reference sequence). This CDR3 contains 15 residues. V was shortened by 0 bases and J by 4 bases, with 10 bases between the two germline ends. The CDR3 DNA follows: TGTGCCAGTAGTATAGATCTGGCAAAGAATCAGCCCCAGCATTTT. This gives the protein CASSIDLAKNQPQHF.

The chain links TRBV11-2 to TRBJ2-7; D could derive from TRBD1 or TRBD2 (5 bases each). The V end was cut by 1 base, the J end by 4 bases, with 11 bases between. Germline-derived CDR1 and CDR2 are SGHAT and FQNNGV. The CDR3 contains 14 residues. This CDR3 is CASSLVGTAYEQYF. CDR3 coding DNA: TGTGCCAGCAGCTTAGTGGGGACGGCATACGAGCAGTACTTC.

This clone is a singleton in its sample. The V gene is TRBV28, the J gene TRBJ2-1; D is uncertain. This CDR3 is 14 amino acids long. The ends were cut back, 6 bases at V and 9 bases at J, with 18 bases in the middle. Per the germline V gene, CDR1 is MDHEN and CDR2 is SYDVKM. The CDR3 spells CASRVQLPGGEQFF. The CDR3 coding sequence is TGTGCCAGCAGGGTCCAACTCCCTGGCGGTGAGCAGTTCTTC.

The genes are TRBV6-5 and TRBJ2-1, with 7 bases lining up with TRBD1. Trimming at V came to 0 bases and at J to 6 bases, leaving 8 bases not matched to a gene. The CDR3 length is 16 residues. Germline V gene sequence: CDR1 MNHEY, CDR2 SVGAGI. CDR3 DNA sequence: TGTGCCAGCAGTTACTCGAAGCCGACAGGGACCAATGAGCAGTTCTTC. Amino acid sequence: CASSYSKPTGTNEQFF.

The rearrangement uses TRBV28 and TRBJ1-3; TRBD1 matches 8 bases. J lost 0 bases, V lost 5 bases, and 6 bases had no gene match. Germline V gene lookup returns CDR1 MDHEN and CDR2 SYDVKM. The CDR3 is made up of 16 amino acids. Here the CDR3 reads CASSPGQALSGNTIYF. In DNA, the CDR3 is TGTGCCAGCAGTCCGGGACAGGCCCTCTCTGGAAACACCATATATTTT.

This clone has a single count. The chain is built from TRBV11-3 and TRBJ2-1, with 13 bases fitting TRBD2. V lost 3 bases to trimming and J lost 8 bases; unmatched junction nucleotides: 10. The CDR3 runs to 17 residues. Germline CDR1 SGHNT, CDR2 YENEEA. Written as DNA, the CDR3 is TGTGCCAGCAGCTTGGGACTAGCGGGGCCGTGGTCCGATGAGCAGTTCTTC. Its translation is CASSLGLAGPWSDEQFF. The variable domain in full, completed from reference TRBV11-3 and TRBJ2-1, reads EAGVVQSPRYKIIEKKQPVAFWCNPISGHNTLYWYLQNLGQGPELLIRYENEEAVDDSQLPKDRFSAERLKGVDSTLKIQPAELGDSAVYLCASSLGLAGPWSDEQFFGPGTRLTVL.

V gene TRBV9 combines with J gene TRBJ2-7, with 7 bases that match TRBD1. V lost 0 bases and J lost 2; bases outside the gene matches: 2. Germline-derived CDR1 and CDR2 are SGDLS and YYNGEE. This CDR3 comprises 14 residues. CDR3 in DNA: TGTGCCAGCAGCGTAGGGGGGACAGCCTACGAGCAGTACTTC. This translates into CASSVGGTAYEQYF.

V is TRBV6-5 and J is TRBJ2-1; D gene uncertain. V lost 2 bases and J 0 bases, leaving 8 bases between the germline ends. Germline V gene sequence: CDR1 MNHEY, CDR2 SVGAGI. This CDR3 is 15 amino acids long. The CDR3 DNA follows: TGTGCCAGCAGTTACGTGGAGAGCTCCTACAATGAGCAGTTCTTC. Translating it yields CASSYVESSYNEQFF.

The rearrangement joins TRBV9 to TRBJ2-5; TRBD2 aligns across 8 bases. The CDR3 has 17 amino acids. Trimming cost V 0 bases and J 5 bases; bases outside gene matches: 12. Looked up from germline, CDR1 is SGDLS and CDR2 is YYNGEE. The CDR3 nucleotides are TGTGCCAGCAGCGTAGACCCCTTTAGCGGGATAGGGGAGACCCAGTACTTC. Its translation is CASSVDPFSGIGETQYF.

CDR3 DNA: TGCGCCAGCAGCTTGCGGACAGGGGCCGAATTCTCCTACGAGCAGTACTTC. This codes for CASSLRTGAEFSYEQYF. The rearrangement links TRBV5-1 to TRBJ2-7, with 9 bases aligning to TRBD1. This CDR3 region has 17 residues. V was clipped by 1 base and J by 0 bases; unmatched bases: 8. Germline loops: CDR1 SGHRS, CDR2 YFSETQ.